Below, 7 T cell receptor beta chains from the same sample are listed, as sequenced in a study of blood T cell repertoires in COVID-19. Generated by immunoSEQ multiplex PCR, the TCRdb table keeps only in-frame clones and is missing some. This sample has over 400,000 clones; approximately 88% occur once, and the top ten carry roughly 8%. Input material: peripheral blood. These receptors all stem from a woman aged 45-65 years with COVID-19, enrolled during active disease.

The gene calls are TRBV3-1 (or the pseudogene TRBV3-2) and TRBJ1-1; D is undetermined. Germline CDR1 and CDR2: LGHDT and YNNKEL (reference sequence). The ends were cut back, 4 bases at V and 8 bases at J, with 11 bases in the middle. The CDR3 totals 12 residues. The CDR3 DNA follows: TGTGCCAGCAGCCCCCCTGGCGGGGAAGCTTTCTTT. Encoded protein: CASSPPGGEAFF.

The CDR3 here is CASSFGTGASAGELFF. Written as DNA, the CDR3 is TGCGCCAGCAGCTTCGGGACAGGGGCAAGCGCCGGGGAGCTGTTTTTT. The rearrangement links TRBV5-1 to TRBJ2-2; TRBD1 matches at 10 bases. This CDR3 is built from 16 residues. The germline V gene encodes CDR1 SGHRS and CDR2 YFSETQ. The trim removed 2 bases at V and 6 bases at J, leaving 7 bases unmatched.

The CDR3 DNA sequence: TGTGCCAGCAGCCCATTAGGGAGCGAAAACATTCAGTACTTC. It yields the protein CASSPLGSENIQYF. This chain uses TRBV3-1 (or the pseudogene TRBV3-2) with TRBJ2-4; D may be TRBD2 (5 bases). The CDR3 covers 14 residues. V was trimmed by 4 bases and J by 5 bases, leaving 12 bases between them. Germline V CDR1 and CDR2: LGHDT, YNNKEL (reference sequence).

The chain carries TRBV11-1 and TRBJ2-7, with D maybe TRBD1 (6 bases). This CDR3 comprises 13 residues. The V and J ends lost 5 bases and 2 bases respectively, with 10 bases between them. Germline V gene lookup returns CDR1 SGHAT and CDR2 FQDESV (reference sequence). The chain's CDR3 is CASSHRVTYEQYF. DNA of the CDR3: TGTGCCAGCAGCCACAGGGTCACCTACGAGCAGTACTTC. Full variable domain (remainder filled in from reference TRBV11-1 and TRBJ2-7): EAEVAQSPRYKITEKSQAVAFWCDPISGHATLYWYRQILGQGPELLVQFQDESVVDDSQLPKDRFSAERLKGVDSTLKIQPAELGDSAMYLCASSHRVTYEQYFGPGTRLTVT.

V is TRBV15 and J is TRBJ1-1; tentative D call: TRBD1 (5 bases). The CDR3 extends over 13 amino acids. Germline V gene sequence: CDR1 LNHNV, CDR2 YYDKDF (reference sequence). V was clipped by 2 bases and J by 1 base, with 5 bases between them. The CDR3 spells CATSRRGNTEAFF. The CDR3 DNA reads TGTGCCACCAGCAGAAGGGGGAACACTGAAGCTTTCTTT.

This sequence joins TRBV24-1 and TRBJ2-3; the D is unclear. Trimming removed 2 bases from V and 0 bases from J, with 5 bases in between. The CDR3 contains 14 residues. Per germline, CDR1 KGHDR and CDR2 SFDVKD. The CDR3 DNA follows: TGTGCCACCAGTGATTGGGCCAGCACAGATACGCAGTATTTT. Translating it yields CATSDWASTDTQYF.

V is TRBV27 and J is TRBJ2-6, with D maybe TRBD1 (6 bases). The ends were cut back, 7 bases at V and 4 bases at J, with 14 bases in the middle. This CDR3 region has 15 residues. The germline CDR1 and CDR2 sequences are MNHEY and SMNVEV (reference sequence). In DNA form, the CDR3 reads TGTGCCAGCAAACCAACAGGGTGGGGGGCCAACGTCCTGACTTTC. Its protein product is CASKPTGWGANVLTF.